Sequencing of this T cell receptor beta chain was carried out in a study of somatic mutations in cytotoxic T cells in rheumatoid arthritis. This clone was recorded once. V dropped 0 bases and J dropped 0 bases, with 7 bases sitting between them. The CDR3 is made up of 15 amino acids. CDR1 SGHRS and CDR2 YFSETQ come from the germline V gene. Libraries were prepared by immunoSEQ multiplex PCR; TCRdb keeps only in-frame clonotypes and omits some of them. Among fewer than 40,000 clones, about 81% were seen once, and the ten largest hold around 8.2%. V gene TRBV5-1 combines with J gene TRBJ1-5, with no clear D. The specimen was CD8+ T cells sorted from blood. The receptor's source is an adult with rheumatoid arthritis. CDR3 sequence: CASSLAGNSNQPQHF. CDR3 coding DNA: TGCGCCAGCAGCTTGGCAGGAAATAGCAATCAGCCCCAGCATTTT.